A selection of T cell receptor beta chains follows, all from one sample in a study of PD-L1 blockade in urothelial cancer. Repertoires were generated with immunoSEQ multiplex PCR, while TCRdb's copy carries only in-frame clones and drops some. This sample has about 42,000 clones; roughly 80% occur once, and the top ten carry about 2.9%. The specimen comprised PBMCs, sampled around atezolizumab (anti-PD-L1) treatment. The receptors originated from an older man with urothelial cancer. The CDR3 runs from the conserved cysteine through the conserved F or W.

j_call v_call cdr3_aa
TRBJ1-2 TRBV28 CASRGPGQGDGGYTF
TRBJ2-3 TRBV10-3 CAIAVVSDTQYF
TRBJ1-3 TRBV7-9 CASSLATGSGNTIYF
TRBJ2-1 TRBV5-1 CASSLPRDGSEQFF
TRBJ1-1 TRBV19 CASSMGTGWTEAFF
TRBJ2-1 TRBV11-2 CASVAGGNSYNEQFF
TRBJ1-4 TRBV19 CASTRTPAREKLFF
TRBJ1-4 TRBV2 CASGGQVDEKLFF
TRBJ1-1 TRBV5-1 CASSLSRGGRELNTEAFF
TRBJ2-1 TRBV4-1 CASSQAPSPYNEQFF
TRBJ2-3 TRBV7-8 CASIASRTDTQYF
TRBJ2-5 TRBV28 CASSQRTGWETQYF
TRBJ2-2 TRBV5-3 CATTGLAGGSTGELFF
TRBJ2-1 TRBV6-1 CASSETSGRANEQFF
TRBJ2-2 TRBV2 CASSPGPGELFF
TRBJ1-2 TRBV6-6 CASSQGLGYGYTF
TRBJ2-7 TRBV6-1 CASSDGRQIIAYEQYF
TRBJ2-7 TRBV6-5 CASSPTSGSSYEQYF
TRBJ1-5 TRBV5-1 CASSPGDNRAQQPQHF
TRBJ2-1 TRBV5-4 CASSKPGTSRHNEQFF
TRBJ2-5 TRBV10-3 CAISEVAREVGETQYF
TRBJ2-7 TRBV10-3 CAISPGLAGPTYEQYF
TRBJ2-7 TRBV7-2 CASSLGPERYEQYF
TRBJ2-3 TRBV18 CASSPGEGDTQYF
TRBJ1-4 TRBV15 CATSRGFGTGNFLGVELRKLFF
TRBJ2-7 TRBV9 CASSVATSSDEQYF
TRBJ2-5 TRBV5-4 CASSLQTGPQETQYF